The T cell receptor (beta chain) described here comes from a study of cytomegalovirus exposure and HLA in healthy donors. The primer mix had 60 Vbeta and 13 Jbeta primers. In the original workflow: A follow-up analysis tallied 70 million to 80 million unique TCR beta chains, 9 million to 11 million shared. Assay: immunoSEQ multiplex PCR; the TCRdb copy retains only in-frame clones and omits some. D and trimming were read from the DNA, whereas the V and J calls and clone size are those reported in that table. The data contain tens of thousands of clones, roughly two thirds of them seen just once; the ten biggest clones take up roughly 4.4%. Whole-study findings and limits: As a later analysis showed, several of the most significant clusters appeared to be linked to common viral pathogens. According to a later analysis, donors in an Asian-associated ancestry cluster reportedly had fewer N-insertions than the roughly 630-donor mean.

As regards this clone: Its specificity is not known.

CDR1 MNHNS and CDR2 SASEGT come from the germline V gene. V lost 2 bases and J lost 4, with 9 bases in between. There are 14 residues in the CDR3. Sequencing used PBMCs. The sequence was collected from a man between 60 and 70 years old in good health and CMV-seropositive. This chain joins TRBV6-1 and TRBJ1-3; a weak D match, TRBD1 (5 bases). The CDR3 is CASSELAGGNTIYF. DNA of the CDR3: TGTGCCAGCAGTGAACTGGCAGGGGGAAACACCATATATTTT.